This TCR beta chain was identified during a study of shared clonotypes between healthy human individuals (dated by TCRdb to 2020 to 2021). With regard to the full study: The cohort included a few men and a couple of women between 18 and 49 years of age. For each donor, CD4 naive and CD4 memory were each given three plates, CD8 naive was given two plates, and CD8 memory was given one plate. To estimate repertoire size and how much clonotypes are shared between individuals, the study performed deep sequencing of blood TCR repertoires from a handful of healthy adults. Libraries were prepared and TCR repertoires were sequenced by different laboratories using diverse techniques, in order to increase sequencing depth and limit assay-specific biases. Each donor's leukapheresis produced roughly between about 0.85 and 10 billion PBMCs.

General conclusions and limits of the study: Even with the large sequencing depth, rarefaction of the sorted-subset datasets indicated that sequencing was incomplete. Only blood was sampled, and tissue TCR repertoires likely differ from those in blood. Because the study included a small number of donors, the genetic and exposure-history diversity represented was limited. Sharing across a few donors was observed for around 5% of naive CD4, under 4% of naive CD8, 2% to 2.5% of memory CD4, and approximately 0.41% of memory CD8 clonotypes. Pairwise subsampling led to the expectation that sequencing depth would affect the degree of clonotype sharing among donors. Compared with non-shared clonotypes, the clonotypes found in all four sorted-subset donors had higher generation probabilities. Larger estimated clonotype richness was generally found for naive subsets than for memory subsets.

For this clone: Its antigen remains unidentified. Per-base quality was not reported, and no clone a single base away is much larger than it.

The donors were healthy, HIV-negative adults who had no recently reported acute infections or vaccinations. Every donor was a Caucasian adult living in Nashville, Tennessee, USA. Magnetic negative selection was used to enrich CD4+ T cells, after which naive cells were positively selected on CD45RA and the negative fraction became the memory subset. Blood was collected by leukapheresis, and PBMCs were isolated by Ficoll-Histopaque density gradient centrifugation and then cryopreserved in liquid nitrogen vapor phase. Analytical flow cytometry was used to check the purity and quantity of each magnetically sorted T cell population. Genomic DNA was isolated from each sorted fraction and quantified by UV absorbance on a Nanodrop 2000c. CDR1 and CDR2, looked up from the germline V gene (reference sequence), are GTSNPN and SVGIG. Inclusive of the bounding cysteine and phenylalanine, the CDR3 is 15 residues long. Only the CDR3 part of the read is kept: 45 bases, read in frame from the first base.

Using the deep immunoSEQ assay, multiplex PCR amplified TCR CDR3 regions from genomic DNA. Genomic DNA extracted from each cell subset was distributed evenly over all wells of several immunoSEQ 96-well plates, and each plate served as one replicate. For sorted subsets, 200 to 250 ng of genomic DNA, equivalent to around 30,000 T cell genomes, went into each replicate PCR. Purified libraries were measured with a Qubit 3.0 fluorometer, size-checked on a Bioanalyzer 2100, and measured again with the KAPA Library Quantification kit. Each immunoSEQ 96-well plate was sequenced on its own single-read 150-cycle Illumina NextSeq 550 flow cell. The original pipeline was this. Because the immunoSEQ output included only junctional sequences and no quality scores, the filtering could not be the same as the filtering used for full-length reads. To assign V/J genes and CDR3, sequences were annotated against IMGT germline references using PyIR, a Python wrapper for IgBLAST v1.9. Reads with weak V/J assignments (E-value above 1e-6), missing CDR3, stop codons, out-of-frame junctions, or ambiguous translated residues were removed. V3J clonotypes were defined as sequences sharing an identical inferred V gene, J gene, and CDR3 amino acid sequence. To compute the percentage overlap between repertoires, the number of shared unique clonotypes was divided by the size of the smaller repertoire. Repertoire richness was assessed with RTK rarefaction, the Chao1 estimator, and Recon v2.1 estimates of unobserved clonotypes. OLGA was used to compute generation probabilities for all TCRbeta clonotypes that the gDNA method yielded from a few donors. Entries here come from immuneACCESS through TCRdb and include only in-frame sequences with V and J called. Some clones fail to appear in such tables; in the studies checked, an unresolved V gene covers under half of the shortfall, and the cause of the remainder is unknown. Clone size and the V and J calls come from that table; the DNA yielded D and trimming. In all, the sample holds millions of clones, and 95% of those were seen once. The ten largest clones represent about 0.13% of the sample.

The chain is made from TRBV30 and TRBJ1-1, with 8 bases matching TRBD1. Material: naive CD4+ T cells sorted from blood. Reading the label with the study, this specimen's cell subset or site is: CD45RA+ positively selected. The sequence came from a man aged 18 to 29 in good health. The CDR3 protein: CACFGQGRRWAEAFF. The nucleotide sequence reads TGTGCTTGCTTTGGACAGGGTAGGAGGTGGGCTGAAGCTTTCTTT.